This entry features one T cell receptor beta chain sequence. Its antigen is unidentified. Library preparation followed earlier protocols using designated TCR primers. Via MiXCR, TCRdb re-called the PCR reads, giving one row per CDR3 protein. The sample consists of a few hundred thousand distinct CDR3 sequences, roughly a quarter of them appearing once. The V and J ends lost 0 bases and 5 bases respectively, with 19 bases between them. The CDR3 sequence is 17 residues long. Germline-derived CDR1 and CDR2 are SGHNT and YYREEE (reference sequence). This specimen belongs to a study of molecular identifiers for immune sequencing clone quantification. Across the whole study: Four portions were sequenced after RNA from around 20,000 or 99,000 naive CD8 cells was split five ways in replicates. Study-level results: Clonotypes topping 20 RNA copies carried over 97% of effector molecules but under 1% of naive ones.

Naive CD8 library inputs spanned about 19,000 to 1,000,000 sorted cells and 10%, 30% or 50% RNA. This clonotype was sampled from a human donor in good health. Some libraries in this study had Jurkat cell RNA spiked in. The sequenced material came from naive CD8+ T cells from blood, with Jurkat cell RNA spiked in. The subset: FACS-sorted CD8+CD4-CCR7+CD45RA+ naive T cells. J is TRBJ2-3 and V is TRBV5-4, with D possibly TRBD2 on 6 matching bases. CDR3 bases: TGTGCCAGCAGCTTGGGGTTGGGGTGGGAGGAGTTAGATACGCAGTATTTT. Protein product: CASSLGLGWEELDTQYF. The full variable domain, with the rest looked up from reference TRBV5-4 and TRBJ2-3, is ETGVTQSPTHLIKTRGQQVTLRCSSQSGHNTVSWYQQALGQGPQFIFQYYREEENGRGNFPPRFSGLQFPNYSSELNVNALELDDSALYLCASSLGLGWEELDTQYFGPGTRLTVL.